This T cell receptor beta chain was recovered during a study of blood T cell repertoires in COVID-19. Study-wide context: From T cells, B-cell-depleted T cells, or PBMCs came the material, which was cDNA or gDNA.

The CDR3 is 13 residues long. In the source study's methods: The authors estimated nucleated cell counts from reference gene primer amplification. Clones were read by immunoSEQ multiplex PCR, and TCRdb kept only the in-frame ones, dropping some. The V and J calls and clone size are taken from that table; D and trimming were inferred from the DNA. The sample has approximately 120,000 clones; about 80% are singletons. The TCR comes from a woman aged 45-59 years with acute or convalescent COVID-19. Sequences were obtained from peripheral blood. This chain joins TRBV21-1 and TRBJ1-6; the table names TRBD1, a call not compared with the DNA. TRBV21-1 is a recognized pseudogene. This CDR3 reads CASSKRDISPLHF. CDR3 DNA: TGTGCCAGCAGCAAAAGGGACATTTCACCCCTCCACTTT.